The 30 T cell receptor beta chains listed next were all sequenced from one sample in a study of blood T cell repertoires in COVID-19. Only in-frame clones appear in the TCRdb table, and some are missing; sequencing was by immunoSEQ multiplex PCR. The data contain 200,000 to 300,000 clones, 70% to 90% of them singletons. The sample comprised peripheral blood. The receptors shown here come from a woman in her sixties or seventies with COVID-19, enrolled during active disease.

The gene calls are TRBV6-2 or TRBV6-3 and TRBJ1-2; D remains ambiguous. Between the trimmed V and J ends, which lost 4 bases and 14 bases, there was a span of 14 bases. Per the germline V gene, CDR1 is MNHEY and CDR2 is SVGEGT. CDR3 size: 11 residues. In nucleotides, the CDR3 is TGTGCCAGCAGTTCCCCGGCGGAAGGAACCTTC. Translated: CASSSPAEGTF.

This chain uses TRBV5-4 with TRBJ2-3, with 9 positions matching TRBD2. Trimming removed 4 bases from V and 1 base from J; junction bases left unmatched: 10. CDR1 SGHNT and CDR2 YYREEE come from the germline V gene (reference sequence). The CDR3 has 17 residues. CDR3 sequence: CASSNPIAGAGTDTQYF. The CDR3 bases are TGTGCCAGCAGCAACCCTATAGCGGGAGCTGGCACAGATACGCAGTATTTT.

CDR3 region: CASSLGLAKNIQYF. The CDR3 DNA sequence: TGTGCCAGCAGCTTAGGTCTGGCCAAAAACATTCAGTACTTC. This chain joins TRBV7-2 and TRBJ2-4; D call uncertain. The V end was cut by 1 base, the J end by 1 base, with 5 bases between. CDR3 size: 14 residues. In germline, CDR1 is SGHTA, CDR2 FQGNSA.

The CDR3 sequence is CASSPWGGADTQYF. The CDR3 region has the DNA TGTGCCAGCAGCCCGTGGGGAGGGGCAGATACGCAGTATTTT. V gene TRBV28 combines with J gene TRBJ2-3; 7 nucleotides line up with TRBD2. From germline, CDR1 is MDHEN and CDR2 SYDVKM. The junction had 7 bases not matched to a gene; V was cut back by 6 bases and J by 4 bases. The CDR3 is 14 residues long.

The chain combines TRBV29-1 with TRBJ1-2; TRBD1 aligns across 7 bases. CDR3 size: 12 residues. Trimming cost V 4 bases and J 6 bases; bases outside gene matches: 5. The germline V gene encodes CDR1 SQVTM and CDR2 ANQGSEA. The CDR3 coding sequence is TGCAGCGTTGTAGGGGGCGAGAATGGCTACACCTTC. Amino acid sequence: CSVVGGENGYTF.

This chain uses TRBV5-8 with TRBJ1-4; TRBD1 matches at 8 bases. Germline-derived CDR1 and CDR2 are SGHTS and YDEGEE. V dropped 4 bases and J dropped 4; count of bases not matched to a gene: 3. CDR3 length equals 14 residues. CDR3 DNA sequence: TGTGCCAGCAGCCGACAGGGGATTAATGAAAAACTGTTTTTT. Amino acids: CASSRQGINEKLFF.

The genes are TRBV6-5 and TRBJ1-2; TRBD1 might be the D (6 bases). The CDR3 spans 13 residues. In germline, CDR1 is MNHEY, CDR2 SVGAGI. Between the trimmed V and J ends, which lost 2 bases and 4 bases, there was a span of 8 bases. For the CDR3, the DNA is TGTGCCAGCAGTTACAGGGGGGGCTATGGCTACACCTTC. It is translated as CASSYRGGYGYTF.

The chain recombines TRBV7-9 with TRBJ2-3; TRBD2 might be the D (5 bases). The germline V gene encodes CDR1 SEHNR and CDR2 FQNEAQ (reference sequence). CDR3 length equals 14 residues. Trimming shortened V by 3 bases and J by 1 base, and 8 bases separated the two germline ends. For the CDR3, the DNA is TGTGCCAGCAGCTTTCTAGCAGGCACAGATACGCAGTATTTT. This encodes CASSFLAGTDTQYF.

Written as DNA, the CDR3 is TGTGCCAGCAGCGCCCCGGGGTCACCCCTCCACTTT. This codes for CASSAPGSPLHF. The chain carries TRBV9 and TRBJ1-6; no clear D gene. The CDR3 has 12 residues. V gave up 3 bases and J gave up 10 bases, with 8 bases separating them. Germline V gene sequence: CDR1 SGDLS, CDR2 YYNGEE. The whole variable domain, remainder taken from reference TRBV9 and TRBJ1-6, is DSGVTQTPKHLITATGQRVTLRCSPRSGDLSVYWYQQSLDQGLQFLIQYYNGEERAKGNILERFSAQQFPDLHSELNLSSLELGDSALYFCASSAPGSPLHFGNGTRLTVT.

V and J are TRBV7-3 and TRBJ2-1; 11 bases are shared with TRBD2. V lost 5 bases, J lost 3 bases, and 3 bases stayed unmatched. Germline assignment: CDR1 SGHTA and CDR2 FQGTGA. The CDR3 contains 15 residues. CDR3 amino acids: CASSVTSGSYNEQFF. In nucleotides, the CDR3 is TGTGCCAGCAGCGTCACTAGCGGGAGCTACAATGAGCAGTTCTTC.

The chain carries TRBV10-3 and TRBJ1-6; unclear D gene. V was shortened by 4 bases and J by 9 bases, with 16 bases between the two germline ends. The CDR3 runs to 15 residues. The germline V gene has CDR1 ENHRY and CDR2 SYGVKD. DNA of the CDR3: TGTGCCATCAGTGGTGCGGGGAAAGGGAGTTCACCCCTCCACTTT. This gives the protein CAISGAGKGSSPLHF.

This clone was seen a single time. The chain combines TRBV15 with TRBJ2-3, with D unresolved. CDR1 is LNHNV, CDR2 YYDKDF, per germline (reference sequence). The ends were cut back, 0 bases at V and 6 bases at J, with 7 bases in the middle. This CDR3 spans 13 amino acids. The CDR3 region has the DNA TGTGCCACCAGCAGAGATCTGGGCGATACGCAGTATTTT. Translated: CATSRDLGDTQYF.

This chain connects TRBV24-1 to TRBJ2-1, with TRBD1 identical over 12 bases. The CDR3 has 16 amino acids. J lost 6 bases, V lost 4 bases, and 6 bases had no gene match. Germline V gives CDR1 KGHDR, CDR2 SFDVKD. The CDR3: CATSDPSGQGANEQFF. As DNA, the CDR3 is TGTGCCACCAGTGACCCATCGGGACAGGGGGCCAATGAGCAGTTCTTC.

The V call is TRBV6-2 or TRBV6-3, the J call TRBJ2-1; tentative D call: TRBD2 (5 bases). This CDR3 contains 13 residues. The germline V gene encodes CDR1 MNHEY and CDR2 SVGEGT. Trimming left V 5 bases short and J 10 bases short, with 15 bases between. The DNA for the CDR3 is TGTGCCAGCAGTCAACCCCGGACTCGCGAGCAGTTCTTC. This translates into CASSQPRTREQFF.

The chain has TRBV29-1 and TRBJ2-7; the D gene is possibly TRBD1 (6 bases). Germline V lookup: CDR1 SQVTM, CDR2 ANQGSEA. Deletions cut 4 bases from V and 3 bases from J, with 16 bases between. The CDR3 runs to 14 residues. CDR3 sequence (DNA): TGCAGCGTTGTAAGGGCAGGGGTAAGCTACGAGCAGTACTTC. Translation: CSVVRAGVSYEQYF.

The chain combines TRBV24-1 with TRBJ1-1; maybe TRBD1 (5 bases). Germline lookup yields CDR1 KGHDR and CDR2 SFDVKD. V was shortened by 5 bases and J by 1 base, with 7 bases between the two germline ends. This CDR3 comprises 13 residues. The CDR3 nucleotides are TGTGCCACCAGTGGGGGCCCGAACACTGAAGCTTTCTTT. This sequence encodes CATSGGPNTEAFF.

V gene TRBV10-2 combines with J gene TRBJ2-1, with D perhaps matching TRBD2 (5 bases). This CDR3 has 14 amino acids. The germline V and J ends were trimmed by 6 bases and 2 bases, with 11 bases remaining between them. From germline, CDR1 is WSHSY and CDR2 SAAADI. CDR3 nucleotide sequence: TGCGCCAGCAGGTCGGGCGGGCCCTACAATGAGCAGTTCTTC. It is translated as CASRSGGPYNEQFF.

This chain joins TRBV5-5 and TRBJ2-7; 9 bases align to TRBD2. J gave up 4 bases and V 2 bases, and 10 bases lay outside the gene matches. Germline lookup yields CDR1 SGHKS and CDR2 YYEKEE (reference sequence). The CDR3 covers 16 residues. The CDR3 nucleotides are TGTGCCAGCAGCTTCGACCCCGGGACTAGCAGGTACGAGCAGTACTTC. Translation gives CASSFDPGTSRYEQYF.

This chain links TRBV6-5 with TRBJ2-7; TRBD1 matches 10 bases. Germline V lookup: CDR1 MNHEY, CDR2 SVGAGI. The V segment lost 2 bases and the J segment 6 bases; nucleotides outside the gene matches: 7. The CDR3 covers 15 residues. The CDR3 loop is CASSYARQGAGEQYF. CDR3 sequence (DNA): TGTGCCAGCAGTTACGCCAGACAGGGGGCAGGCGAGCAGTACTTC.

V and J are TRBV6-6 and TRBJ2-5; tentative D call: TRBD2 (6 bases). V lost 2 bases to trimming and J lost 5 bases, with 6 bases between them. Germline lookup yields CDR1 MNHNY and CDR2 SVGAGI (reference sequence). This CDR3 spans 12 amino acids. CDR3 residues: CASSYRGETQYF. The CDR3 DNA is TGTGCCAGCAGTTACCGGGGGGAGACCCAGTACTTC.

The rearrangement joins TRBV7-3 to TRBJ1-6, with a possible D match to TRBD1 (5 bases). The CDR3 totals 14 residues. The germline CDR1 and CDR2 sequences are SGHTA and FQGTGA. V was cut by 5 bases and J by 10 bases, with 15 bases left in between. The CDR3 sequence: CASSPVAGGSPLHF. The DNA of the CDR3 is TGTGCCAGCAGCCCCGTGGCCGGGGGATCACCCCTCCACTTT.

In DNA, the CDR3 is TGTGCCAGCAGTGAAGAATGGCGGAGGTCCTACAATGAGCAGTTCTTC. This encodes CASSEEWRRSYNEQFF. The chain is built from TRBV2 and TRBJ2-1; D may be TRBD2 (5 bases). Germline CDR1 reads SNHLY; CDR2 reads FYNNEI. This CDR3 spans 16 amino acids. V was pared by 1 base and J by 1 base, with 11 bases between.

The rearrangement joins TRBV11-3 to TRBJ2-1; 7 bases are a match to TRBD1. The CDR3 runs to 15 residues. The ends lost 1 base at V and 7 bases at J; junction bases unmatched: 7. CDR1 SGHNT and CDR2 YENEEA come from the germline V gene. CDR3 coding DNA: TGTGCCAGCAGCTTAGTAGGAGGACAGGAGAATGAGCAGTTCTTC. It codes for CASSLVGGQENEQFF.

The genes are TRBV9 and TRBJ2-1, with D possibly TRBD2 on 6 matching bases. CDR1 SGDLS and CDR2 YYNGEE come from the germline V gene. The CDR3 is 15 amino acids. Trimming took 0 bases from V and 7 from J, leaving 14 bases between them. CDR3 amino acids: CASSVAPTRVNEQFF. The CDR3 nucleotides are TGTGCCAGCAGCGTAGCCCCGACTAGGGTAAATGAGCAGTTCTTC.

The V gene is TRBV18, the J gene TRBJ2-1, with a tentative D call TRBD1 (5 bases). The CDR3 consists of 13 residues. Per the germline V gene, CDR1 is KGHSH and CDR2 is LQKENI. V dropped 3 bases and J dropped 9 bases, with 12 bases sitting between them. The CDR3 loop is CASSPVQGGEQFF. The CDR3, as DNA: TGTGCCAGCTCACCTGTGCAGGGTGGTGAGCAGTTCTTC.

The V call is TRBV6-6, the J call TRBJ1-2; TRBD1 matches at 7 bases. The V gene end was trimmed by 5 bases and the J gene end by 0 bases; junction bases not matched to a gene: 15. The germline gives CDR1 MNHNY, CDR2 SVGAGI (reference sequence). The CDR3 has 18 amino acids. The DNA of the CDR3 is TGTGCCAGCAGTCGCGTACCCAGGGGGACTGGAGCTAACTATGGCTACACCTTC. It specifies CASSRVPRGTGANYGYTF.

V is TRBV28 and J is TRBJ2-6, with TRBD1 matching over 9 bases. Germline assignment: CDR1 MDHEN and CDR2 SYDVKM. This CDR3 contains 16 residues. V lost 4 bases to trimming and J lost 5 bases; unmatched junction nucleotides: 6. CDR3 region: CASSSDRGYRANVLTF. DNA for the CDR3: TGTGCCAGCAGTTCCGACAGGGGGTATAGGGCCAACGTCCTGACTTTC.

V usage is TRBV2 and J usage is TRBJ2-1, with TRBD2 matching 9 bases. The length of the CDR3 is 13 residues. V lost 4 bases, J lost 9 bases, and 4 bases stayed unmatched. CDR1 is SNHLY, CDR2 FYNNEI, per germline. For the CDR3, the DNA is TGTGCCAGCAGTGGGGGACTAGCAGTTGAGCAGTTCTTC. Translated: CASSGGLAVEQFF.

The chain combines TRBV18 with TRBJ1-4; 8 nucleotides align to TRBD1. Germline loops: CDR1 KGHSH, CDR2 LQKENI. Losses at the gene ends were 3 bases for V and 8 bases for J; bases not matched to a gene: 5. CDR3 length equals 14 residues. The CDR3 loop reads CASSPRGQEEKLFF. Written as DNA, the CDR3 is TGTGCCAGCTCACCCAGGGGGCAGGAGGAAAAACTGTTTTTT.

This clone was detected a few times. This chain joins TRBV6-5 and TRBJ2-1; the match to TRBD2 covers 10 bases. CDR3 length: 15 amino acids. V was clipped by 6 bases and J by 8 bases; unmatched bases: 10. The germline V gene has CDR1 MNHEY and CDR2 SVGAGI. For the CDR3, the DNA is TGTGCCAGCAGCTTCAGCGGGAGGGCCGGTGATGAGCAGTTCTTC. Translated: CASSFSGRAGDEQFF.